These T cell receptor beta chains were read from a single sample in a study of blood T cell repertoires in COVID-19. Libraries were prepared by immunoSEQ multiplex PCR; TCRdb keeps only in-frame clonotypes and omits some of them. Of 120,000 or so clones in the sample, over 75% were seen once. The specimen was peripheral blood. Receptors originate from a man of 80 years or more with active or convalescent COVID-19. CDR3s include the opening cysteine and the closing phenylalanine or tryptophan. Each record gives: D gene, V gene, clone size, J gene, CDR3 protein, CDR3 DNA. D genes are given only for firm matches. Size is stated for part of the rows, as once, few or many counts, or as a class when the clone is expanded.

>TRBD1|TRBV4-2|-|TRBJ2-2
CASSHPDRGLFGELFF
TGTGCCAGCAGCCACCCCGACAGGGGGCTCTTCGGGGAGCTGTTTTTT
>-|TRBV30|once|TRBJ2-3
CAWSAVSSTDTQYF
TGTGCCTGGAGTGCTGTCTCTAGCACAGATACGCAGTATTTT
>-|TRBV29-1|once|TRBJ1-1
CSVHLPGNTEAFF
TGCAGCGTCCACCTACCGGGGAACACTGAAGCTTTCTTT
>TRBD2|TRBV7-8|-|TRBJ2-3
CASSLRLAPTDTQYF
TGTGCCAGCAGCTTAAGACTAGCTCCCACAGATACGCAGTATTTT
>TRBD1|TRBV2|-|TRBJ1-6
CASNRDRAGSSPLHF
TGTGCCAGCAACCGGGACAGGGCCGGGAGTTCACCCCTCCACTTT
>TRBD2|TRBV5-1|-|TRBJ2-3
CASSLGTSDVTDTQYF
TGCGCCAGCAGCTTGGGGACTAGCGACGTCACAGATACGCAGTATTTT
>-|TRBV6-4|-|TRBJ1-5
CASSLEYGGSQPQHF
TGTGCCAGCAGTCTCGAGTACGGGGGTTCTCAGCCCCAGCATTTT
>-|TRBV11-2|-|TRBJ1-4
CASSSTGTTNEKLFF
TGTGCCAGCAGCAGTACAGGGACCACTAATGAAAAACTGTTTTTT
>-|TRBV30|-|TRBJ2-1
CAWTDYNEQFF
TGTGCCTGGACAGACTACAATGAGCAGTTCTTC
>-|TRBV9|-|TRBJ2-3
CASSVDVGGPGVTDTQYF
TGTGCCAGCAGCGTAGATGTGGGGGGGCCAGGGGTCACAGATACGCAGTATTTT
>-|TRBV10-3|-|TRBJ1-4
CAIRGQFNEKLFF
TGTGCCATCAGAGGACAGTTTAATGAAAAACTGTTTTTT
>TRBD1|TRBV6-2/TRBV6-3|-|TRBJ1-1
CASSDGTDISTEAFF
TGTGCCAGCAGTGACGGGACAGATATATCCACTGAAGCTTTCTTT
>-|TRBV7-9|-|TRBJ1-2
CASSRIWRANYGYTF
TGTGCCAGCAGCCGGATCTGGAGAGCTAACTATGGCTACACCTTC
>-|TRBV27|-|TRBJ1-5
CASSLSLGRNQPQHF
TGTGCCAGCAGTTTATCGTTGGGGAGAAATCAGCCCCAGCATTTT
>TRBD1|TRBV11-2|-|TRBJ2-5
CASSLRTGSGETQYF
TGTGCCAGCAGCTTGAGGACAGGCTCAGGAGAGACCCAGTACTTC
>TRBD1|TRBV9|-|TRBJ2-7
CASSVGQGFYEQYF
TGTGCCAGCAGCGTAGGACAGGGTTTCTACGAGCAGTACTTC
>-|TRBV12-3/TRBV12-4|-|TRBJ2-7
CASSSWRGNEQYF
TGTGCCAGCAGCTCCTGGAGAGGGAACGAGCAGTACTTC
>-|TRBV6-5|-|TRBJ1-2
CASSPPGRSYGYTF
TGTGCCAGCAGTCCCCCAGGCAGGTCTTACGGCTACACCTTC
>-|TRBV6-5|-|TRBJ1-2
CASSTRDTANYGYTF
TGTGCCAGCAGTACGAGGGACACAGCTAACTATGGCTACACCTTC
>TRBD1|TRBV3-1/TRBV3-2|-|TRBJ2-1
CASSYGQGGRNEQFF
TGTGCCAGCAGCTATGGACAGGGTGGACGCAATGAGCAGTTCTTC
>-|TRBV29-1|-|TRBJ2-7
CSVVATASYEQYF
TGCAGCGTTGTCGCGACAGCTTCCTACGAGCAGTACTTC
>TRBD1|TRBV23-1|-|TRBJ1-2
CASSQPGQDGGYTF
TGCGCCAGCAGTCAGCCGGGACAGGACGGGGGCTACACCTTC
>-|TRBV21-1|-|TRBJ2-7
CASSWTGVSEQYF
TGTGCCAGCAGCTGGACAGGGGTAAGCGAGCAGTACTTC
>-|TRBV11-2|-|TRBJ2-7
CASSLSREQYF
TGTGCCAGCAGCCTTAGCCGCGAGCAGTACTTC
>-|TRBV19|-|TRBJ1-5
CASRILGADSNQPQHF
TGTGCCAGTAGAATCCTAGGTGCGGATAGCAATCAGCCCCAGCATTTT
>TRBD2|TRBV5-1|-|TRBJ2-7
CASSSGLAGGYDEQYF
TGCGCCAGCAGCTCGGGCTTAGCGGGAGGGTACGACGAGCAGTACTTC
>TRBD2|TRBV18|-|TRBJ2-2
CASSPTPGGRTGELFF
TGTGCCAGCTCACCAACGCCGGGGGGACGAACCGGGGAGCTGTTTTTT
>TRBD2|TRBV6-6|once|TRBJ2-1
CASSLSPGQRGLAGSYNEQFF
TGTGCCAGCAGTCTATCTCCGGGACAGCGAGGACTAGCGGGCTCCTACAATGAGCAGTTCTTC
>TRBD2|TRBV4-3|-|TRBJ2-7
CASSPASNSGSYEQYF
TGCGCCAGCAGCCCCGCCTCTAATAGCGGGTCCTACGAGCAGTACTTC
>-|TRBV19|-|TRBJ1-3
CASSRTGSTAGNTIYF
TGTGCCAGTAGTAGAACAGGGAGTACTGCGGGAAACACCATATATTTT
>TRBD1|TRBV24-1|-|TRBJ2-3
CATSEGLGTGASTDTQYF
TGTGCCACCAGTGAGGGACTCGGGACAGGGGCTAGCACAGATACGCAGTATTTT
>-|TRBV9|-|TRBJ1-5
CASSPSPDQPQHF
TGTGCCAGCAGCCCCAGTCCCGATCAGCCCCAGCATTTT
>-|TRBV28|-|TRBJ1-3
CASRPTPDRQAGNTIYF
TGTGCCAGCAGACCAACGCCAGACAGACAGGCTGGAAACACCATATATTTT
>-|TRBV5-4|-|TRBJ2-3
CASSFKTGSTDTQYF
TGTGCCAGCAGCTTTAAGACGGGAAGCACAGATACGCAGTATTTT
>TRBD2|TRBV7-2|-|TRBJ2-2
CASSLARGGGSGELFF
TGTGCCAGCAGCTTAGCACGTGGCGGGGGGTCCGGGGAGCTGTTTTTT
>-|TRBV21-1|-|TRBJ2-1
CASPSGAGHNEQFF
TGTGCCAGCCCCTCAGGAGCGGGGCACAATGAGCAGTTCTTC
>TRBD2|TRBV7-6|-|TRBJ2-2
CASSDVAGAAGELFF
TGTGCCAGCAGCGACGTAGCGGGAGCCGCCGGGGAGCTGTTTTTT
>-|TRBV7-8|-|TRBJ2-1
CASRRAGLPHEQFF
TGTGCCAGCAGACGGGCTGGACTCCCCCATGAGCAGTTCTTC
>-|TRBV5-6|-|TRBJ2-4
CASSPSRQWVDKNIQYF
TGTGCCAGCAGCCCCTCCCGACAGTGGGTTGACAAAAACATTCAGTACTTC
>-|TRBV6-5|-|TRBJ1-2
CASRQGQRANYGYTF
TGTGCCAGCAGACAAGGACAGAGAGCTAACTATGGCTACACCTTC
>-|TRBV7-3|-|TRBJ1-1
CASSLAGATEAFF
TGTGCCAGCAGCTTAGCGGGGGCAACTGAAGCTTTCTTT
>-|TRBV5-5|-|TRBJ2-1
CASSLVQGSYNEQFF
TGTGCCAGCAGCTTGGTTCAGGGTTCCTACAATGAGCAGTTCTTC
>-|TRBV3-1/TRBV3-2|-|TRBJ2-3
CASSQLASGTDTQYF
TGTGCCAGCAGCCAACTGGCTAGCGGCACAGATACGCAGTATTTT
>TRBD1|TRBV12-5|-|TRBJ1-1
CASARTGGGTEAFF
TGTGCTAGTGCCCGCACAGGGGGAGGGACTGAAGCTTTCTTT
>TRBD1|TRBV5-6|once|TRBJ2-2
CASSLGIGTASGELFF
TGTGCCAGCAGCTTAGGAATCGGGACAGCCTCCGGGGAGCTGTTTTTT
>TRBD2|TRBV7-9|-|TRBJ2-7
CASSLSGGAYEQYF
TGTGCCAGCAGCCTTAGCGGGGGGGCCTACGAGCAGTACTTC
>TRBD1|TRBV14|-|TRBJ1-1
CASSQDGQGYTEAFF
TGTGCCAGCAGCCAAGATGGACAGGGGTATACTGAAGCTTTCTTT